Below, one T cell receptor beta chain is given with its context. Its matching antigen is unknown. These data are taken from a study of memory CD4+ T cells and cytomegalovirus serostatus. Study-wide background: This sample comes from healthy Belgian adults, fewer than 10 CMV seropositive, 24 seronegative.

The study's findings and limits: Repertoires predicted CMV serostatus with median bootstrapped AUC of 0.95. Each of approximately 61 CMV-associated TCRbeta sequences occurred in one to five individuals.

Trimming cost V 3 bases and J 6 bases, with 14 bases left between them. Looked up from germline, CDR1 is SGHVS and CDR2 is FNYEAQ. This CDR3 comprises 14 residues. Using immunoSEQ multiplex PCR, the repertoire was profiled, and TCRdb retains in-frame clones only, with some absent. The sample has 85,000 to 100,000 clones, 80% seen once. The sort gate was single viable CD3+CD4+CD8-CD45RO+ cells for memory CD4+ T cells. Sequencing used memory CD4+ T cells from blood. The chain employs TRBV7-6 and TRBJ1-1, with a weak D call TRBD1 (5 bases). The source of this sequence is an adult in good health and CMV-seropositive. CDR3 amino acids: CASSLRPGDAEAFF. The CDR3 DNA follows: TGTGCCAGCAGCTTGAGGCCTGGGGACGCTGAAGCTTTCTTT.